This T cell receptor beta chain was documented in a study of CD8 T cells in Susac syndrome. CDR3 size: 15 residues. Trimming took 2 bases from V and 4 from J, leaving 13 bases between them. The germline V gene has CDR1 KGHDR and CDR2 SFDVKD. The authors sequenced TCR beta from blood CD8+ and CD4+ T cells. While serving as controls, healthy donors were matched for age and sex. The TEMRA cells underwent FACS enrichment, while the CD8+ and CD4+ T cells underwent negative isolation. The RNA input was about 0.45 to 1 ug, and it was reverse transcribed with random hexamers. The authors amplified TCR beta CDR3 across 54 Vbeta and 13 Jbeta using immunoSEQ multiplex PCR. TCRdb re-called the immunoSEQ multiplex PCR reads with MiXCR, one entry per CDR3 protein. The sample holds 100,000 to 150,000 distinct CDR3 sequences, roughly 96% seen once.

The material sequenced was CD4+ T cells from PBMCs. This clonotype was sampled from a human donor in good health. The rearrangement links TRBV24-1 to TRBJ2-5; D is perhaps TRBD1 or TRBD2 (5 bases each). CDR3 protein: CATSDSGPLGETQYF. The CDR3 nucleotides read TGTGCCACCAGTGATTCGGGACCCCTGGGAGAGACCCAGTACTTC.